The subject of this entry is one TCR beta chain. The antigen remains unidentified. Data came from immunoSEQ multiplex PCR; TCRdb stores just in-frame clones and leaves some out. The sample lists approximately 190,000 clones, 70% occurring once. The CDR3 has 15 amino acids. CDR1 and CDR2 from the germline V gene are LGHNA and YNFKEQ. V lost 5 bases, J lost 0 bases, and 5 bases stayed unmatched. The data were obtained in a study of cytotoxic CD8 clonotypes in ibrutinib-treated CLL. The overall study: After a median roughly a year on treatment (6 to 36), response samples were drawn.

General study findings and limits: A rise in clonality was seen at ibrutinib response, and a fall back toward baseline was seen at progression.

Sequencing used PBMCs, obtained after 12 months of ibrutinib treatment. V gene TRBV4-2 combines with J gene TRBJ1-2; TRBD1 aligns across 8 bases. This TCR came from a human donor with chronic lymphocytic leukemia. The CDR3 DNA reads as TGTGCCAGCAGCGAAAAGGACAGGGCTAACTATGGCTACACCTTC. This translates into CASSEKDRANYGYTF.